Listed below are T cell receptor beta chains from one sample, sequenced in a study of T cells after posttransplantation cyclophosphamide. This table comes from immunoSEQ multiplex PCR, and its TCRdb copy is limited to in-frame clones, with some not included. Found here are some 40,000 clones, no singletons; the ten largest cover more than 4.5%. Sequencing was done on a sample of PBMCs. The source of these receptors is a woman aged 45-65 years in good health and a related stem cell transplant donor. The CDR3 runs from the conserved cysteine through the conserved F or W. Each record gives: D gene, J gene, V gene, CDR3 length, clone size, CDR3 DNA, CDR3 protein. A D gene is named only where the DNA matches it firmly. Only some rows state a clone size, as once, few, many or a class for expanded clones.

D gene: .; J gene: TRBJ1-1; V gene: TRBV18; CDR3 length: 15; clone size: many; CDR3 DNA: TGTGCCAGCTCACCCCGACAGGCTCTCGACACTGAAGCTTTCTTT; CDR3 protein: CASSPRQALDTEAFF
D gene: .; J gene: TRBJ2-2; V gene: TRBV7-7; CDR3 length: 14; clone size: many; CDR3 DNA: TGTGCTAGCAGCTTAGCCAGGGGCACCGGGGAGCTGTTTTTT; CDR3 protein: CASSLARGTGELFF
D gene: TRBD1; J gene: TRBJ1-2; V gene: TRBV29-1; CDR3 length: 12; clone size: few; CDR3 DNA: TGCAGCGCTCGGGACAGGACAGAAGACTACACCTTC; CDR3 protein: CSARDRTEDYTF
D gene: .; J gene: TRBJ1-2; V gene: TRBV4-1; CDR3 length: 14; clone size: many; CDR3 DNA: TGCGCCAGCAGCCAAGGACACGGTGCCTATGGCTACACCTTC; CDR3 protein: CASSQGHGAYGYTF
D gene: .; J gene: TRBJ2-7; V gene: TRBV11-3; CDR3 length: 15; clone size: many; CDR3 DNA: TGTGCCAGCAGCTCCTCGACAAGGACTCGGGACGAGCAGTACTTC; CDR3 protein: CASSSSTRTRDEQYF
D gene: TRBD1; J gene: TRBJ1-2; V gene: TRBV5-1; CDR3 length: 18; clone size: many; CDR3 DNA: TGCGCCAGCAGCTTGGCGTGGGACAGGGGGCTTTTTAACTATGGCTACACCTTC; CDR3 protein: CASSLAWDRGLFNYGYTF
D gene: .; J gene: TRBJ1-1; V gene: TRBV19; CDR3 length: 13; clone size: many; CDR3 DNA: TGTGCCAGTAGTGTGACAAGTAACACTGAAGCTTTCTTT; CDR3 protein: CASSVTSNTEAFF
D gene: .; J gene: TRBJ2-7; V gene: TRBV4-1; CDR3 length: 15; clone size: many; CDR3 DNA: TGCGCCAGCAGCCAGGCGAATCTCCCCGCGGGTGAGCAGTACTTC; CDR3 protein: CASSQANLPAGEQYF
D gene: .; J gene: TRBJ1-6; V gene: TRBV2; CDR3 length: 17; clone size: many; CDR3 DNA: TGTGCCAGCAGTGCTTTGGAAAGGGACTTAACTTTTTCACCCCTCCACTTT; CDR3 protein: CASSALERDLTFSPLHF
D gene: .; J gene: TRBJ1-1; V gene: TRBV18; CDR3 length: 13; clone size: many; CDR3 DNA: TGTGCCAGCTCACCAGCGGGGTGGACTGAAGCTTTCTTT; CDR3 protein: CASSPAGWTEAFF
D gene: .; J gene: TRBJ1-1; V gene: TRBV6-1; CDR3 length: 13; clone size: .; CDR3 DNA: TGTGCCAGCAGAATGAACTTGAACACTGAAGCTTTCTTT; CDR3 protein: CASRMNLNTEAFF
D gene: .; J gene: TRBJ1-2; V gene: TRBV28; CDR3 length: 15; clone size: few; CDR3 DNA: TGTGCCAGCCTCTCCTTTGACAGGATTTACTATGGCTACACCTTC; CDR3 protein: CASLSFDRIYYGYTF
D gene: .; J gene: TRBJ1-1; V gene: TRBV7-8; CDR3 length: 14; clone size: many; CDR3 DNA: TGTGCCAGCAGCACCCAGGGGATAAGCACTGAAGCTTTCTTT; CDR3 protein: CASSTQGISTEAFF
D gene: .; J gene: TRBJ2-7; V gene: TRBV10-1; CDR3 length: 16; clone size: many; CDR3 DNA: TGCGCCAGCAGTAATTTGCGGGCTATCAGCTCCTACGAGCAGTACTTC; CDR3 protein: CASSNLRAISSYEQYF
D gene: TRBD1; J gene: TRBJ1-2; V gene: TRBV7-2; CDR3 length: 15; clone size: many; CDR3 DNA: TGTGCCAGCAGCTCACCGGGACAGGGGACCTATGGCTACACCTTC; CDR3 protein: CASSSPGQGTYGYTF
D gene: TRBD1; J gene: TRBJ1-4; V gene: TRBV6-6; CDR3 length: 13; clone size: many; CDR3 DNA: TGTGCCAGCAGGCAGGGGGCAGGTGAAAAACTGTTTTTT; CDR3 protein: CASRQGAGEKLFF
D gene: TRBD2; J gene: TRBJ2-5; V gene: TRBV6-1; CDR3 length: 14; clone size: few; CDR3 DNA: TGTGCCAGCAGTTTCGGGGGGGCCGGTGAGACCCAGTACTTC; CDR3 protein: CASSFGGAGETQYF
D gene: TRBD1; J gene: TRBJ1-2; V gene: TRBV6-5; CDR3 length: 12; clone size: .; CDR3 DNA: TGTGCCAGCGGAGGACAGGTCTATGGCTACACCTTC; CDR3 protein: CASGGQVYGYTF
D gene: .; J gene: TRBJ1-5; V gene: TRBV28; CDR3 length: 14; clone size: many; CDR3 DNA: TGTGCCAGCAGAAAACAGGGATCACGACAGCCCCAGCATTTT; CDR3 protein: CASRKQGSRQPQHF
D gene: TRBD2; J gene: TRBJ2-7; V gene: TRBV19; CDR3 length: 15; clone size: many; CDR3 DNA: TGTGCCAGTAGTATAGCGGGGGGTAACTCCTACGAGCAGTACTTC; CDR3 protein: CASSIAGGNSYEQYF
D gene: TRBD1; J gene: TRBJ1-2; V gene: TRBV4-1; CDR3 length: 16; clone size: many; CDR3 DNA: TGCGCCAGCAGCCAAGATAGGGGGCGGCTGCCCTATGGCTACACCTTC; CDR3 protein: CASSQDRGRLPYGYTF
D gene: .; J gene: TRBJ2-1; V gene: TRBV10-3; CDR3 length: 13; clone size: many; CDR3 DNA: TGTGCCATCAGCACTCGGACCTCAGGGGAGCAGTTCTTC; CDR3 protein: CAISTRTSGEQFF
D gene: TRBD1; J gene: TRBJ2-5; V gene: TRBV30; CDR3 length: 16; clone size: many; CDR3 DNA: TGTGCCTGGAGTCCGAAGGGACAGGGGGCGCGGGAGACCCAGTACTTC; CDR3 protein: CAWSPKGQGARETQYF
D gene: .; J gene: TRBJ2-3; V gene: TRBV7-3; CDR3 length: 15; clone size: many; CDR3 DNA: TGTGCCAGCAGCTTAATTGGGGGCAAAACAGATACGCAGTATTTT; CDR3 protein: CASSLIGGKTDTQYF
D gene: .; J gene: TRBJ2-5; V gene: TRBV5-6; CDR3 length: 19; clone size: many; CDR3 DNA: TGTGCCAGCAGCCCCCCCAAAGCTTCAATAAGGGGGACGAAAGAGACCCAGTACTTC; CDR3 protein: CASSPPKASIRGTKETQYF
D gene: .; J gene: TRBJ2-7; V gene: TRBV5-1; CDR3 length: 15; clone size: many; CDR3 DNA: TGCGCCAGCAGCTTGGGCCAGGGGCCGATTTACGAGCAGTACTTC; CDR3 protein: CASSLGQGPIYEQYF
D gene: TRBD1; J gene: TRBJ2-7; V gene: TRBV7-9; CDR3 length: 16; clone size: many; CDR3 DNA: TGTGCCAGCAGCCAACGACGACAGGGGAATTTGGACGAGCAGTACTTC; CDR3 protein: CASSQRRQGNLDEQYF
D gene: .; J gene: TRBJ1-5; V gene: TRBV6-1; CDR3 length: 14; clone size: many; CDR3 DNA: TGTGCCAGCCTGATGGGGACTGGCAATCAGCCCCAGCATTTT; CDR3 protein: CASLMGTGNQPQHF
D gene: TRBD1; J gene: TRBJ2-5; V gene: TRBV12-5; CDR3 length: 14; clone size: many; CDR3 DNA: TGTGCTAGTGGTTACACAGGGGGCAGGGAGACCCAGTACTTC; CDR3 protein: CASGYTGGRETQYF
D gene: .; J gene: TRBJ2-4; V gene: TRBV5-1; CDR3 length: 20; clone size: many; CDR3 DNA: TGCGCCAGCAGCTTGGCCCATGGGGGGGCTTTGAATAGAGCCAAAAACATTCAGTACTTC; CDR3 protein: CASSLAHGGALNRAKNIQYF
D gene: .; J gene: TRBJ2-5; V gene: TRBV7-2; CDR3 length: 13; clone size: many; CDR3 DNA: TGTGCCAGCAGCCACGGTCGGGAGGAGACCCAGTACTTC; CDR3 protein: CASSHGREETQYF